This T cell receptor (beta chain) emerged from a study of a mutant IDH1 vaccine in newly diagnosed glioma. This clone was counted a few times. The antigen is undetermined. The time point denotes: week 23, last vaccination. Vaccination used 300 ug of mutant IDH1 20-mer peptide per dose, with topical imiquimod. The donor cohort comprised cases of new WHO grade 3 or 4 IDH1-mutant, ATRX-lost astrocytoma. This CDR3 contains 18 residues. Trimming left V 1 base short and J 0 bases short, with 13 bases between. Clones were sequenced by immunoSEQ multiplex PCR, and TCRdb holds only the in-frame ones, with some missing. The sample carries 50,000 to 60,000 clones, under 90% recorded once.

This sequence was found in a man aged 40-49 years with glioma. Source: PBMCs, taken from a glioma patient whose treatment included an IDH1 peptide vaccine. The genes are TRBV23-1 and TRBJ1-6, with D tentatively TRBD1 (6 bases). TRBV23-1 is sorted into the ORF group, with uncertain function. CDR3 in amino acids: CASSQFPGQSSYNSPLHF. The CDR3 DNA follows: TGCGCCAGCAGTCAATTTCCCGGACAGAGCTCCTATAATTCACCCCTCCACTTT.